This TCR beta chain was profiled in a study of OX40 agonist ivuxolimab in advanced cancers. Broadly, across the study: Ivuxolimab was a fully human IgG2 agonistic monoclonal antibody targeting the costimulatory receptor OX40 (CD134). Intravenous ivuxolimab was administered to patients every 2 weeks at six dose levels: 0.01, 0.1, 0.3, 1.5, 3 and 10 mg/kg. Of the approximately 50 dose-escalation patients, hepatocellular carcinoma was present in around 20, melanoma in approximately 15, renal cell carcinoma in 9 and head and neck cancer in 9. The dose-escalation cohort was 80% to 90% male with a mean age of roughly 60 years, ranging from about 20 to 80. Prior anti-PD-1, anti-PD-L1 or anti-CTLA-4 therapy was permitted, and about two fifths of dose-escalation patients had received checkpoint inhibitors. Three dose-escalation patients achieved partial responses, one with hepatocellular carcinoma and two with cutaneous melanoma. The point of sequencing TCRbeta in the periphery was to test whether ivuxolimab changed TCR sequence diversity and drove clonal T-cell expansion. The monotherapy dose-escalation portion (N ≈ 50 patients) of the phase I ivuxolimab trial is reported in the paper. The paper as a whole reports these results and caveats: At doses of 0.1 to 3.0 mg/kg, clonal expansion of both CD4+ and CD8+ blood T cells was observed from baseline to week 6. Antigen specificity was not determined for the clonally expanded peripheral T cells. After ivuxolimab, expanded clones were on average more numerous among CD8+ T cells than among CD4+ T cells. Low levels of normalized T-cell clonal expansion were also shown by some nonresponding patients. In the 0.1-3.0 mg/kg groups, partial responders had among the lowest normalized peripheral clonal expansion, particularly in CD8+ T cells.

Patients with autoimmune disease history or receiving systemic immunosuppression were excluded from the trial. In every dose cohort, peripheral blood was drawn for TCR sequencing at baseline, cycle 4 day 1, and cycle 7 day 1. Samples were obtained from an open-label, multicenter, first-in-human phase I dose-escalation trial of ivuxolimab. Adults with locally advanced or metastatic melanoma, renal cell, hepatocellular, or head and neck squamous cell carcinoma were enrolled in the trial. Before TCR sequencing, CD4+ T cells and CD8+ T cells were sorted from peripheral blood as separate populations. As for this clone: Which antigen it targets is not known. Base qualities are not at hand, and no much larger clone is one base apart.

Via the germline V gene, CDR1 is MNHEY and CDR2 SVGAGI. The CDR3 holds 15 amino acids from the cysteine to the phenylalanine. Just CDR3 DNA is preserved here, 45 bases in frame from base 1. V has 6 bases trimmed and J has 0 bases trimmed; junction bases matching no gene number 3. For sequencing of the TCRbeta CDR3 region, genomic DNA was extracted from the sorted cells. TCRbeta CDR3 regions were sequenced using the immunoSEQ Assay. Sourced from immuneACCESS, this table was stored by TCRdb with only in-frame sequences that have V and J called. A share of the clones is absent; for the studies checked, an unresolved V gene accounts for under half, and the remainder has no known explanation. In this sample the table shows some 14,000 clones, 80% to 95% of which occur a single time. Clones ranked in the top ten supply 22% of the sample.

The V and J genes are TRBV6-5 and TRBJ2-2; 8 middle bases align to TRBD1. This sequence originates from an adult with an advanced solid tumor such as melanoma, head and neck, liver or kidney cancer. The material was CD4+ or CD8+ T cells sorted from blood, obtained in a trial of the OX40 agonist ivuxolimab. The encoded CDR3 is CASRGTGANTGELFF. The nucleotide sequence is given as TGTGCCAGCAGGGGGACAGGCGCGAACACCGGGGAGCTGTTTTTT.